Listed below are T cell receptor beta chains from one sample, sequenced in a study of blood T cell repertoires in COVID-19. Repertoires were generated with immunoSEQ multiplex PCR, while TCRdb's copy carries only in-frame clones and drops some. This repertoire shows over 150,000 clones, more than 70% found once; its top ten account for around 20%. The sample was peripheral blood. Every receptor here comes from a woman in her 70s who had recovered from COVID-19. Each CDR3 is given with its conserved first and last residue. D genes are given only for firm matches. Where a row states a size, it is once, few, many or the class of an expanded clone; other rows omit it.

size: .
D: .
V: TRBV9
length: 15
J: TRBJ2-1
DNA: TGTGCCAGCAGCGTAGGGGCACTCGCCTACAATGAGCAGTTCTTC
CDR3: CASSVGALAYNEQFF

size: .
D: .
V: TRBV6-1
length: 11
J: TRBJ2-7
DNA: TGTGCCAGCAGTGAAGCGGAGCGGACTCACTTC
CDR3: CASSEAERTHF

size: .
D: TRBD1
V: TRBV6-5
length: 15
J: TRBJ2-2
DNA: TGTGCCAGCAGTTACTACAGGGGGGACACCGGGGAGCTGTTTTTT
CDR3: CASSYYRGDTGELFF

size: few
D: TRBD1
V: TRBV19
length: 13
J: TRBJ1-1
DNA: TGTGCCAGTAGACACAGGGGGCCGGCTGAAGCTTTCTTT
CDR3: CASRHRGPAEAFF

size: .
D: .
V: TRBV27
length: 16
J: TRBJ1-3
DNA: TGTGCCAGCAGTTTATCGGGATGGGGGGCTGGAAACACCATATATTTT
CDR3: CASSLSGWGAGNTIYF

size: .
D: TRBD2
V: TRBV9
length: 15
J: TRBJ2-2
DNA: TGTGCCAGCAGCGTAACCTCTAGCGGGGCCGGGGAGCTGTTTTTT
CDR3: CASSVTSSGAGELFF

size: .
D: .
V: TRBV12-5
length: 13
J: TRBJ1-1
DNA: TGTGCTAGTGGTTTGGCCCACGGGAGTGAAGCTTTCTTT
CDR3: CASGLAHGSEAFF

size: .
D: .
V: TRBV12-3/TRBV12-4
length: 11
J: TRBJ2-3
DNA: TGTGCCAGCAGTTTGGCCGATACGCAGTATTTT
CDR3: CASSLADTQYF

size: .
D: TRBD1
V: TRBV5-6
length: 15
J: TRBJ1-1
DNA: TGTGCCAGCAGCTGGGGGACAGGCCGCCACACTGAAGCTTTCTTT
CDR3: CASSWGTGRHTEAFF

size: once
D: .
V: TRBV10-3
length: 13
J: TRBJ2-7
DNA: TGTGCCACCCGCCCGGGACAACCCGCGGAGCAGTACTTC
CDR3: CATRPGQPAEQYF

size: .
D: .
V: TRBV27
length: 16
J: TRBJ2-7
DNA: TGTGCCAGCACATCAAGAGGGCTTAACCCATCCTACGAGCAGTACTTC
CDR3: CASTSRGLNPSYEQYF

size: .
D: TRBD1
V: TRBV7-2
length: 14
J: TRBJ1-1
DNA: TGTGCCACCCTACAGGGGCCCATGAACACTGAAGCTTTCTTT
CDR3: CATLQGPMNTEAFF

size: .
D: .
V: TRBV5-8
length: 13
J: TRBJ2-7
DNA: TGTGCCAGCAGCTTGCCCGACAGCTACGAGCAGTACTTC
CDR3: CASSLPDSYEQYF

size: .
D: .
V: TRBV28
length: 14
J: TRBJ1-1
DNA: TGTGCCAGCAGCCTTGGGGGGGTCAACACTGAAGCTTTCTTT
CDR3: CASSLGGVNTEAFF

size: .
D: .
V: TRBV18
length: 16
J: TRBJ2-5
DNA: TGTGCCAGCTCACTCACCCCGGGGGACCGGGGGGAGACCCAGTACTTC
CDR3: CASSLTPGDRGETQYF

size: .
D: .
V: TRBV9
length: 13
J: TRBJ2-7
DNA: TGTGCCAGCAGCCCCCGCGCGCGCCACGAGCAGTACTTC
CDR3: CASSPRARHEQYF

size: once
D: .
V: TRBV5-1
length: 13
J: TRBJ1-5
DNA: TGCGCCAGCAGCTTGCTAGGGGGTCAGCCCCAGCATTTT
CDR3: CASSLLGGQPQHF

size: .
D: .
V: TRBV20-1
length: 11
J: TRBJ1-2
DNA: TGCAGTGCTGGACAGAGCTATGGCTACACCTTC
CDR3: CSAGQSYGYTF

size: .
D: TRBD2
V: TRBV4-2
length: 16
J: TRBJ2-5
DNA: TGTGCCAGCAGCCCGAAGGGACTAGCGGGGGGGGAGACCCAGTACTTC
CDR3: CASSPKGLAGGETQYF

size: .
D: .
V: TRBV7-3
length: 14
J: TRBJ2-3
DNA: TGTGCCAGCAGCCCAGGGGACTACACAGATACGCAGTATTTT
CDR3: CASSPGDYTDTQYF

size: .
D: TRBD2
V: TRBV18
length: 16
J: TRBJ2-7
DNA: TGTGCCAGCTCACCACTCCGGACTAGCGGAGATTACGAGCAGTACTTC
CDR3: CASSPLRTSGDYEQYF

size: .
D: TRBD2
V: TRBV4-3
length: 16
J: TRBJ2-1
DNA: TGCGCCAGCAGCCAAGACTGGCGGGAGAGCCCACAAGAGCAGTTCTTC
CDR3: CASSQDWRESPQEQFF

size: .
D: .
V: TRBV12-3/TRBV12-4
length: 13
J: TRBJ1-5
DNA: TGTGCCAGCACCCCTCAGGGAGGGCAGCCCCAGCATTTT
CDR3: CASTPQGGQPQHF

size: few
D: .
V: TRBV10-3
length: 14
J: TRBJ1-6
DNA: TGTGCCATCAGTCCGGACACGAATAATTCACCCCTCCACTTT
CDR3: CAISPDTNNSPLHF

size: few
D: .
V: TRBV7-9
length: 14
J: TRBJ1-1
DNA: TGTGCCAGCAGCCTTCCAGGGAAGAGCACTGAAGCTTTCTTT
CDR3: CASSLPGKSTEAFF

size: .
D: .
V: TRBV6-1
length: 19
J: TRBJ1-2
DNA: TGTGCCAGCAGTGAAGCGCTTCTTGGGCAGGAAGGGGGTCCGAGTGGCTACACCTTC
CDR3: CASSEALLGQEGGPSGYTF